Each of the 26 T cell receptor beta chains below was sequenced from the same sample in a study of T cell responses to AZD1222 COVID-19 vaccine. Assay used: immunoSEQ multiplex PCR; TCRdb lists only in-frame clones, some missing. The sample includes tens of thousands of clones, 80% to 95% seen only once; the top ten take around 2.9%. Here the sequenced sample was peripheral blood, taken 28 days after the second AZD1222 dose. Receptors were obtained from an adult who received the AZD1222 COVID-19 vaccine.

This clone came up a few times. The chain couples TRBV7-8 to TRBJ1-5, with D possibly being TRBD1 (6 bases). The germline CDR1 and CDR2 sequences are SGHVS and FQNEAQ. This CDR3 spans 13 amino acids. With 8 bases removed from V and 6 bases from J, the gap between germline ends came to 14 bases. CDR3 loop: CASAAGGGQPQHF. The CDR3 bases are TGTGCCAGCGCCGCCGGGGGCGGTCAGCCCCAGCATTTT.

The gene calls are TRBV19 and TRBJ1-5; D is undetermined. Germline lookup yields CDR1 LNHDA and CDR2 SQIVND (reference sequence). The CDR3 length is 16 residues. Trimming stripped 4 bases from V and 1 base from J, with 14 bases between. CDR3 DNA sequence: TGTGCCAGTAGTAGGCCTGGTCAGCGAAGCAATCAGCCCCAGCATTTT. Translation gives CASSRPGQRSNQPQHF.

This clone was observed a single time. The chain links TRBV5-1 to TRBJ1-3; the D gene is possibly TRBD1 (6 bases). Trimming pared 4 bases from V and 4 bases from J, leaving 15 bases between. Germline assignment: CDR1 SGHRS and CDR2 YFSETQ. The length of the CDR3 is 15 residues. CDR3 coding DNA: TGCGCCAGCAGCATACCGGACAGCCCAGGAAACACCATATATTTT. Protein product: CASSIPDSPGNTIYF.

V usage is TRBV18 and J usage is TRBJ2-7, with D possibly being TRBD1 (6 bases). This CDR3 is 14 amino acids long. V shed 3 bases and J shed 5 bases, with 14 bases lying between them. Germline-derived CDR1 and CDR2 are KGHSH and LQKENI. Here the CDR3 reads CASSPRDTRNEQYF. CDR3 in DNA: TGTGCCAGCTCACCTCGGGACACAAGGAACGAGCAGTACTTC.

The genes are TRBV11-2 and TRBJ2-3; D is uncertain. The CDR3 has 14 residues. V shed 1 base and J shed 4 bases, with 9 bases lying between them. Germline V gene lookup returns CDR1 SGHAT and CDR2 FQNNGV. The CDR3 loop is CASSLVGRADTQYF. CDR3 DNA: TGTGCCAGCAGCTTAGTGGGTCGGGCAGATACGCAGTATTTT.

V is TRBV5-4 and J is TRBJ2-5, with 8 bases fitting TRBD1. From germline, CDR1 is SGHNT and CDR2 YYREEE (reference sequence). The V gene end was trimmed by 2 bases and the J gene end by 7 bases; junction bases not matched to a gene: 4. The CDR3 sequence is 13 residues long. This chain's CDR3 is CASSFSGGMTQYF. CDR3 sequence (DNA): TGTGCCAGCAGCTTCTCAGGGGGCATGACCCAGTACTTC.

The CDR3 sequence: CASSPTGTNQPQHF. CDR3 DNA: TGTGCCAGCAGTCCGACCGGGACGAATCAGCCCCAGCATTTT. This chain connects TRBV6-4 to TRBJ1-5; a weak D match, TRBD1 (5 bases). The V end lost 5 bases, the J end lost 4 bases, and 12 bases lay between the germline ends. The CDR3 loop spans 14 amino acids. Germline V CDR1 and CDR2: MRHNA, SNTAGT.

The rearrangement uses TRBV11-3 and TRBJ2-1; D is unclear. CDR1 SGHNT and CDR2 YENEEA come from the germline V gene. Trimming left V 1 base short and J 2 bases short, with 6 bases between. This CDR3 region has 14 residues. For the CDR3, the DNA is TGTGCCAGCAGCTTAGTAAGAACCTACAATGAGCAGTTCTTC. Protein sequence: CASSLVRTYNEQFF.

The rearrangement links TRBV7-3 to TRBJ2-1; 12 nucleotides line up with TRBD2. Germline V gives CDR1 SGHTA, CDR2 FQGTGA. Germline trimming cut 5 bases from V and 9 bases from J; bases unmatched to any gene: 5. The CDR3 contains 14 residues. This chain's CDR3 is CASSPGLAGSEQFF. CDR3 DNA: TGTGCCAGCAGCCCGGGACTAGCGGGTAGTGAGCAGTTCTTC.

This chain joins TRBV4-1 and TRBJ2-5; the D call may be TRBD1 or TRBD2 (6 bases each). Germline V CDR1 and CDR2: MGHRA, YSYEKL. The CDR3 runs to 15 residues. V was cut by 0 bases and J by 4 bases, with 12 bases left in between. Here the CDR3 DNA reads TGCGCCAGCAGCCAAGAGGGGGCGGGGAGAGAGACCCAGTACTTC. It encodes CASSQEGAGRETQYF.

This clone turned up a few times. The rearrangement joins TRBV28 to TRBJ2-7, with 11 nucleotides matching TRBD2. CDR3 length equals 19 residues. J was trimmed by 2 bases and V by 6 bases; bases with no gene match: 18. Germline V lookup: CDR1 MDHEN, CDR2 SYDVKM. The DNA of the CDR3 is TGTGCCAGCAGAGGGGTGGGTCCCATTACTAGCGGGGGAACCTACGAGCAGTACTTC. Translating it yields CASRGVGPITSGGTYEQYF.

The chain joins TRBV11-2 to TRBJ2-7; D is ambiguous. Trimming left V 10 bases short and J 6 bases short, with 13 bases between. The CDR3 is 11 amino acids. Germline assignment: CDR1 SGHAT and CDR2 FQNNGV. CDR3 nucleotides: TGTGCCACCGCCAGAGAAGGCGAGCAGTACTTC. It codes for CATAREGEQYF.

The chain joins TRBV9 to TRBJ1-3; no reliable D call. Trimming left V 4 bases short and J 1 base short, with 12 bases between. The CDR3 runs to 15 residues. CDR1 and CDR2 from the germline V gene are SGDLS and YYNGEE. CDR3 protein: CASSPNPGSGNTIYF. In nucleotides, the CDR3 is TGTGCCAGCAGCCCCAATCCCGGATCTGGAAACACCATATATTTT.

This rearrangement joins TRBV10-3 to TRBJ1-2, with 7 bases lining up with TRBD1. V shed 6 bases and J 7 bases; nucleotides not matched to a gene: 14. Per germline, CDR1 ENHRY and CDR2 SYGVKD. This CDR3 is built from 15 residues. The CDR3 DNA reads TGTGCCATCAGCGCCCAGGTCAGGGGGTCGAGTGGCTACACCTTC. As protein: CAISAQVRGSSGYTF.

This chain connects TRBV7-3 to TRBJ2-2; 9 bases line up with TRBD1. CDR1 SGHTA and CDR2 FQGTGA come from the germline V gene. Trimming took 5 bases from V and 6 from J; bases not matched to a gene: 4. This CDR3 has 14 residues. The CDR3 reads CASSLQGAAGELFF. The CDR3 nucleotides are TGTGCCAGCAGCCTACAGGGGGCGGCCGGGGAGCTGTTTTTT.

The V call is TRBV5-1, the J call TRBJ1-1; D is unclear. Germline CDR1 SGHRS, CDR2 YFSETQ. Trimming removed 0 bases at V and 0 bases at J, with 6 bases between. The CDR3 extends over 14 amino acids. The CDR3 DNA follows: TGCGCCAGCAGCTTGGACGGGATGAACACTGAAGCTTTCTTT. Its translation is CASSLDGMNTEAFF.

V and J are TRBV28 and TRBJ2-1, with TRBD2 matching 10 bases. The germline V gene has CDR1 MDHEN and CDR2 SYDVKM. V was clipped by 6 bases and J by 2 bases; unmatched bases: 7. The CDR3 runs 16 residues. CDR3 DNA: TGTGCCAGCAGGCTAAGGCTAGCGGGGGCCTACAATGAGCAGTTCTTC. It translates to CASRLRLAGAYNEQFF.

The count of this clone is one. The chain couples TRBV30 to TRBJ1-1; weak D call: TRBD1 (6 bases). V was clipped by 0 bases and J by 4 bases, with 12 bases between them. Germline CDR1 and CDR2: GTSNPN and SVGIG (reference sequence). CDR3 size: 14 residues. In nucleotides, the CDR3 is TGTGCCTGGAGTGTTTACCAGGGGATCACTGAAGCTTTCTTT. This gives the protein CAWSVYQGITEAFF.

The chain is built from TRBV9 and TRBJ2-1; weak D call: TRBD2 (5 bases). The CDR3 sequence is 15 residues long. Germline values: CDR1 SGDLS, CDR2 YYNGEE. Between the trimmed V and J ends, which lost 4 bases and 8 bases, there was a span of 19 bases. The CDR3 here is CASSPPLASLDEQFF. Written as DNA, the CDR3 is TGTGCCAGCAGCCCCCCGCTAGCCTCTTTGGATGAGCAGTTCTTC. Looking up the rest from reference TRBV9 and TRBJ2-1 gives the full variable domain: DSGVTQTPKHLITATGQRVTLRCSPRSGDLSVYWYQQSLDQGLQFLIQYYNGEERAKGNILERFSAQQFPDLHSELNLSSLELGDSALYFCASSPPLASLDEQFFGPGTRLTVL.

This chain uses TRBV30 with TRBJ1-1, with 9 bases matching TRBD1. The ends lost 0 bases at V and 2 bases at J; junction bases unmatched: 10. Germline assignment: CDR1 GTSNPN and CDR2 SVGIG (reference sequence). The CDR3 is made up of 17 amino acids. The CDR3 DNA reads as TGTGCCTGGAGTGTACAAGGGACAGGGAGGGTCAACACTGAAGCTTTCTTT. It is translated as CAWSVQGTGRVNTEAFF.

This chain uses TRBV27 with TRBJ2-2, with 8 bases aligning to TRBD1. With V trimmed by 9 bases and J by 1 base, 7 bases remained unmatched. The CDR3 loop spans 15 amino acids. The germline V gene encodes CDR1 MNHEY and CDR2 SMNVEV (reference sequence). This CDR3 reads CASHTGTGNTGELFF. The CDR3 DNA follows: TGTGCCAGTCATACCGGGACAGGGAACACCGGGGAGCTGTTTTTT.

The J gene is TRBJ1-1, the V gene TRBV20-1; 7 bases are a match to TRBD1. Germline loops: CDR1 DFQATT, CDR2 SNEGSKA (reference sequence). The trim removed 6 bases at V and 3 bases at J, leaving 1 base unmatched. The CDR3 extends over 11 amino acids. The CDR3 DNA sequence: TGCAGTGCGACAGGGTACACTGAAGCTTTCTTT. Translated, it gives CSATGYTEAFF.

The chain carries TRBV7-9 and TRBJ2-7, with D unclear. Trimming stripped 5 bases from V and 6 bases from J, with 11 bases between. Germline V gene sequence: CDR1 SEHNR, CDR2 FQNEAQ (reference sequence). The CDR3 is 12 residues long. The CDR3: CASSAKGIEQYF. CDR3 coding DNA: TGTGCCAGCAGCGCGAAGGGCATCGAGCAGTACTTC.

The chain recombines TRBV4-3 with TRBJ1-4; 7 bases fit TRBD1. The CDR3 consists of 15 residues. CDR1 is LGHNA, CDR2 YSLEER, per germline. The ends lost 1 base at V and 4 bases at J; junction bases unmatched: 3. Written as DNA, the CDR3 is TGCGCCAGCAGCCAAGGGGACAGAGATAATGAAAAACTGTTTTTT. Translated, it gives CASSQGDRDNEKLFF.

V is TRBV12-3 or TRBV12-4 and J is TRBJ2-1, with a possible D match to TRBD1 (6 bases). V was trimmed by 3 bases and J by 10 bases, leaving 10 bases between them. This CDR3 contains 12 residues. The CDR3, as DNA: TGTGCCAGCAGTTTTGGGGGCCGGGAGCAGTTCTTC. Residues: CASSFGGREQFF.

This sequence joins TRBV7-3 and TRBJ1-2; TRBD1 agrees at 9 bases. J gave up 10 bases and V 5 bases, and 8 bases lay outside the gene matches. The CDR3 has 13 amino acids. CDR1 is SGHTA, CDR2 FQGTGA, per germline. The CDR3 spells CASSPTGGVDYTF. The CDR3 DNA reads as TGTGCCAGCAGCCCGACAGGGGGGGTGGACTACACCTTC.